This is a list of T cell receptor beta chains from one sample in a study of Graves' ophthalmopathy and Graves' hyperthyroidism. TCRdb re-called the multiplex PCR reads through MiXCR, storing one row per CDR3 protein. The table includes 240,000 or so distinct CDR3 sequences, around 50% detected once. Input material: peripheral blood. Receptor source: an adult man with Graves' ophthalmopathy. Each CDR3 is given with its conserved first and last residue. The D gene is left open where the match is weak. For some rows the clone size is stated as once, few or many, or as a class when expanded; others skip it.

d_call,j_call,v_call,clone_size,cdr3_nt,cdr3_aa
TRBD2,TRBJ2-2,TRBV7-9,few,TGTGCCAGCAGCATTACTAGCGGATCCACCGGGGAGCTGTTTTTT,CASSITSGSTGELFF
NA,TRBJ2-2,TRBV20-1,NA,TGCAGTGCAACGGTCCCCAACGGGGAGCTGTTTTTT,CSATVPNGELFF
TRBD1,TRBJ2-7,TRBV11-1,NA,TGTGCCAGCAGGCCCGGACAGGAGGCCTCCTACGAGCAGTACTTC,CASRPGQEASYEQYF
TRBD2,TRBJ2-6,TRBV6-5,NA,TGTGCCAGCAGTTACTCACTAGCGGAGAGCTCTGGGGCCAACGTCCTGACTTTC,CASSYSLAESSGANVLTF
NA,TRBJ1-1,TRBV7-9,NA,TGTGCCAGCAGCTTAAATGGAGGGAGCGGCACTGAAGCTTTCTTT,CASSLNGGSGTEAFF
TRBD2,TRBJ2-5,TRBV4-1,few,TGCGCCAGCAGCCCGATGGGGCTAGCGGAAGAGACCCAGTACTTC,CASSPMGLAEETQYF
TRBD1,TRBJ2-7,TRBV7-2,medium-sized,TGTGCCAGCAGCATGGGACAGCGGTGGCACGAGCAGTACTTC,CASSMGQRWHEQYF
TRBD1,TRBJ1-1,TRBV3-1,NA,TGTGCCAGCAGCCATTCGGACAGGGGAGAAGCTTTCTTT,CASSHSDRGEAFF
TRBD2,TRBJ2-7,TRBV7-2,few,TGTGCCAGCAGCCCCATCAGCGGGAGCTGGGGCGAGCAGTACTTC,CASSPISGSWGEQYF
NA,TRBJ1-5,TRBV19,NA,TGTGCCAGTAGTATAGATCTGCACAGGCCGGTTAGCAATCAGCCCCAGCATTTT,CASSIDLHRPVSNQPQHF
NA,TRBJ1-2,TRBV15,few,TGTGCCACCAGCAGAGATTTCAACCCCAATGGCTACACCTTC,CATSRDFNPNGYTF
NA,TRBJ1-5,TRBV12-3/TRBV12-4,few,TGTGCCAGCAGTTTAGTCCGGGCAGGAAGTCAGCCCCAGCATTTT,CASSLVRAGSQPQHF
NA,TRBJ2-7,TRBV10-3,NA,TGTGCCAGCAGTTACTCAAACCAAGGGGGACGCGAGCAGTACTTC,CASSYSNQGGREQYF
NA,TRBJ2-7,TRBV19,few,TGTGCCAGTAGTACCACGGGGGCGAAGGTGCAGTACTTC,CASSTTGAKVQYF
NA,TRBJ1-1,TRBV30,NA,TGTGCCTGGAGTAAGCGTGGAGGGTCGGCTGAAGCTTTCTTT,CAWSKRGGSAEAFF
TRBD2,TRBJ2-5,TRBV9,NA,TGTGCCAGCAGCACGACGGGGGGGCCTGAGACCCAGTACTTC,CASSTTGGPETQYF